One TCR beta chain is described in this entry. The data originate from a study of blood T cell repertoires in COVID-19. Whole-study context: Italy, Spain and the United States were the sources of the convalescent and acute COVID-19 samples. Sample material is recorded as cDNA or gDNA derived from T cells, B-cell-depleted T cells, or PBMCs.

The authors' processing: Researchers report that nucleated cell counts were estimated from reference gene primer amplification. Profiled with immunoSEQ multiplex PCR; TCRdb holds only in-frame clones, not every one. The V and J calls and clone size are taken from that table; D and trimming were inferred from the DNA. Here the sample spans 80,000 to 85,000 clones, around 88% being singletons. V was shortened by 7 bases and J by 2 bases, with 12 bases between the two germline ends. Per the germline V gene, CDR1 is MNHEY and CDR2 is SMNVEV (reference sequence). The length of the CDR3 is 14 residues. The sequence was collected from a woman aged 80 or older with acute or convalescent COVID-19. The specimen sequenced was peripheral blood. The chain links TRBV27 to TRBJ1-5; D not resolved. The CDR3 bases are TGTGCCAGCATGAAGGGAGGAGGCAATCAGCCCCAGCATTTT. Its protein is CASMKGGGNQPQHF.